This TCR beta chain stems from a study of blood T cell repertoires in COVID-19. Produced via immunoSEQ multiplex PCR; TCRdb's table is partial and in-frame only. The table includes 250,000 or so clones, roughly 88% detected once. All recovered Cohort 3 donors got two negative PCRs, got clearance, or saw symptom resolution. Trimming took off 3 bases at V and 2 bases at J, with 19 bases between the two ends. The CDR3 is 17 residues long. The germline gives CDR1 LNHDA, CDR2 SQIVND (reference sequence). The TCR comes from a woman aged 45-65 years who had recovered from COVID-19. Specimen: PBMCs or T cells enriched from blood (not recorded which). This sequence joins TRBV19 and TRBJ1-2, with unresolved D. This CDR3 reads CASSIEGAPKLNYGYTF. CDR3 coding DNA: TGTGCCAGTAGTATTGAGGGAGCCCCCAAATTGAACTATGGCTACACCTTC.